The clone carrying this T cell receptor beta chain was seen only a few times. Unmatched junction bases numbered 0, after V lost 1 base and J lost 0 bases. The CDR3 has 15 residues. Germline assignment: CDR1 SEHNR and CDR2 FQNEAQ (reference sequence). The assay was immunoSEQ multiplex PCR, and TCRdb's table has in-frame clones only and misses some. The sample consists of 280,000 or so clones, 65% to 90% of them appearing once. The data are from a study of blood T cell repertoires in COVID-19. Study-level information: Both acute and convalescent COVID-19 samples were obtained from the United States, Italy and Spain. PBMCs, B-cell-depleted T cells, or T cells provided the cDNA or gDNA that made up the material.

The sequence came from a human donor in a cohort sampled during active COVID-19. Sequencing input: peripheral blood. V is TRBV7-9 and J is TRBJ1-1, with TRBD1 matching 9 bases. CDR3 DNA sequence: TGTGCCAGCAGCTTAGGGACAGGGGTGAACACTGAAGCTTTCTTT. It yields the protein CASSLGTGVNTEAFF.